Below are 6 T cell receptor beta chains sequenced from a single sample in a study of blood T cell repertoires in COVID-19 (dated by TCRdb to 2018 to 2020). The library was obtained by the immunoSEQ multiplex PCR assay. TCRdb stores this immuneACCESS table with in-frame sequences only. Part of the clones is absent; in the studies checked, under half of the shortfall reflects unresolved V genes, and no reason is known for the rest. The sample contains approximately 260,000 clones, around 90% of them found a single time. About 6% of the sample is taken by the ten largest. Sequencing used PBMCs or T cells enriched from blood (not recorded which). These receptors came from a woman aged 25 to 39 with acute COVID-19.

The chain recombines TRBV7-8 with TRBJ2-2; tentatively, D is TRBD1 (5 bases). V was clipped by 1 base and J by 6 bases, with 9 bases between them. The germline CDR1 and CDR2 sequences are SGHVS and FQNEAQ. The CDR3 spans 14 residues. The CDR3 region has the DNA TGTGCCAGCAGCTTAGTAGGGGCCGCCGGGGAGCTGTTTTTT. Residues: CASSLVGAAGELFF.

This chain uses TRBV5-4 with TRBJ2-5; perhaps TRBD1 as D (5 bases). The CDR3 contains 15 residues. The V gene's germline CDR1 is SGHNT and CDR2 YYREEE (reference sequence). The V and J ends lost 0 bases and 0 bases respectively, with 9 bases between them. CDR3 nucleotide sequence: TGTGCCAGCAGCTTGGCCAAGGGGTACCAAGAGACCCAGTACTTC. Its protein is CASSLAKGYQETQYF.

The V call is TRBV28, the J call TRBJ2-2, with 13 bases fitting TRBD2. The V gene end was trimmed by 8 bases and the J gene end by 6 bases; junction bases not matched to a gene: 9. This CDR3 comprises 16 residues. The germline V gene has CDR1 MDHEN and CDR2 SYDVKM. Here the CDR3 reads CASGLAGADTPGELFF. The CDR3 region has the DNA TGTGCCAGCGGACTAGCGGGAGCCGACACCCCCGGGGAGCTGTTTTTT.

The chain couples TRBV15 to TRBJ2-2, with TRBD1 matching over 12 bases. The CDR3 contains 16 residues. Losses at the gene ends were 10 bases for V and 4 bases for J; bases not matched to a gene: 10. Germline V gene sequence: CDR1 LNHNV, CDR2 YYDKDF (reference sequence). CDR3 amino acids: CAISLGTGGITGELFF. The DNA for the CDR3 is TGTGCCATATCACTCGGGACAGGGGGCATCACCGGGGAGCTGTTTTTT.

V usage is TRBV29-1 and J usage is TRBJ1-1, with TRBD1 as a possible D gene (6 bases). The CDR3 runs 13 residues. The ends were cut back, 4 bases at V and 0 bases at J, with 9 bases in the middle. Germline CDR1 SQVTM, CDR2 ANQGSEA. The CDR3 nucleotides read TGCAGCGTTGGTGGACAGATGAACACTGAAGCTTTCTTT. This codes for CSVGGQMNTEAFF.

This sequence joins TRBV6-1 and TRBJ1-5; TRBD1 agrees at 10 bases. CDR1 MNHNS and CDR2 SASEGT come from the germline V gene. CDR3 length equals 15 residues. Unmatched junction bases numbered 5, after V lost 3 bases and J lost 6 bases. The DNA for the CDR3 is TGTGCCAGCAGTGAGGACAGGGGGTTGGGTCAGCCCCAGCATTTT. Translating it yields CASSEDRGLGQPQHF.